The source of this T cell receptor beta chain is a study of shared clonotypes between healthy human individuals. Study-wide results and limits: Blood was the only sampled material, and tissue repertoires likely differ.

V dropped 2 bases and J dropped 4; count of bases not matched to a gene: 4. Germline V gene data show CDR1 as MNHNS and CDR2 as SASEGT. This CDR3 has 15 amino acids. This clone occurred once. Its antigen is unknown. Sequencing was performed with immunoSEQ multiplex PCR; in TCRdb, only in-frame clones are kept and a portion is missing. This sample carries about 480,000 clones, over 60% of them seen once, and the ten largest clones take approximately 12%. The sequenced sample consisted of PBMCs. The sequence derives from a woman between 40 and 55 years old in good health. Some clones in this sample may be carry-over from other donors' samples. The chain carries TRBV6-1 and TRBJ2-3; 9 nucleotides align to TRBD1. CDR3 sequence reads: CASSERTGVADTQYF. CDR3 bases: TGTGCCAGCAGTGAACGGACAGGGGTCGCAGATACGCAGTATTTT.